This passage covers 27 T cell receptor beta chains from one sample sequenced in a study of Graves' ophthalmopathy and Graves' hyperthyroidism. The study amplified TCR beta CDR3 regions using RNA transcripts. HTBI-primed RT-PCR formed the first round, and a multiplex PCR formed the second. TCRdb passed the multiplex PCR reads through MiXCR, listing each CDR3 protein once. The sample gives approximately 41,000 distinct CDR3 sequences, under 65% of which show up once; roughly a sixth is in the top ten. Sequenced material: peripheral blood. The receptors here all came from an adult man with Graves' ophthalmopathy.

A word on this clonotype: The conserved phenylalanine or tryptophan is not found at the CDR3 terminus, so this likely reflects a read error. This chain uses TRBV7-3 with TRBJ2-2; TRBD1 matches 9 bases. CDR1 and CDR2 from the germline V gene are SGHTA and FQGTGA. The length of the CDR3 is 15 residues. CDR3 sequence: CACRPTGGNTGELFC. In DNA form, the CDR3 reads TGTGCCTGCAGACCGACAGGGGGGAACACCGGGGAGCTGTTTTGT.

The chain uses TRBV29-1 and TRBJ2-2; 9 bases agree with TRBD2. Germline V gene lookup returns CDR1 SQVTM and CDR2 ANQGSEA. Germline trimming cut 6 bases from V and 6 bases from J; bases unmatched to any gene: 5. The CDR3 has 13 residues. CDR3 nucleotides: TGCAGCGTGCAGCGGGGGGCTGCCGGGGAGCTGTTTTTT. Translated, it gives CSVQRGAAGELFF.

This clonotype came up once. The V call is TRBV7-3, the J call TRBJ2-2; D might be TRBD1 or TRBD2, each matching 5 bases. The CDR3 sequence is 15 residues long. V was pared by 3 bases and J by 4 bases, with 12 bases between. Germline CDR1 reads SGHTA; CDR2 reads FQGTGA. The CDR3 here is CASSLGQAGTGELFF. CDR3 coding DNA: TGTGCCAGCAGCTTGGGGCAGGCGGGCACCGGGGAGCTGTTTTTT.

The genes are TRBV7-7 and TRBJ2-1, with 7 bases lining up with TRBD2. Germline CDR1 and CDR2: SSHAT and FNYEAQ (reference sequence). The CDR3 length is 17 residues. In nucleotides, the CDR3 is TGTGCTAGGGACCCTTTTGGTACGAGCGGGGACTACAATGAGCAGTTCTTC. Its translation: CARDPFGTSGDYNEQFF. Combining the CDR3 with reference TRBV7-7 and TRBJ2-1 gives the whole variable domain GAGVSQSPRYKVTKRGQDVTLRCDPISSHATLYWYQQALGQGPEFLTYFNYEAQPDKSGLPSDRFSAERPEGSISTLTIQRTEQRDSAMYRCARDPFGTSGDYNEQFFGPGTRLTVL.

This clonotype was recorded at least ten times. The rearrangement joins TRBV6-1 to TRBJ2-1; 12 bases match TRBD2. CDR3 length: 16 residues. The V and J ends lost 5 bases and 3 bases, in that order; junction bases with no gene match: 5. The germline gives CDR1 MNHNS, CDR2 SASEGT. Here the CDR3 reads CASSPKTSGSYNEQFF. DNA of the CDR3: TGTGCCAGCAGTCCCAAGACTAGCGGGAGCTACAATGAGCAGTTCTTC.

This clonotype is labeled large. CDR3 protein: CASSLGQGNEQYF. In nucleotides, the CDR3 is TGTGCCAGCAGCTTAGGACAGGGTAACGAGCAGTACTTC. This rearrangement joins TRBV7-3 to TRBJ2-7, with 8 nucleotides matching TRBD1. The CDR3 extends over 13 amino acids. CDR1 and CDR2 (germline): SGHTA, FQGTGA. V was clipped by 2 bases and J by 5 bases; unmatched bases: 2.

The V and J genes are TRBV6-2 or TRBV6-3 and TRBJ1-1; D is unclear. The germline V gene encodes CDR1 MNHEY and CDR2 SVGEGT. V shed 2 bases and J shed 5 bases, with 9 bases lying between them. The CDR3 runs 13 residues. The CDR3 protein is CASSYDPRTEAFF. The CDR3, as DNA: TGTGCCAGCAGTTACGACCCTAGGACTGAAGCTTTCTTT.

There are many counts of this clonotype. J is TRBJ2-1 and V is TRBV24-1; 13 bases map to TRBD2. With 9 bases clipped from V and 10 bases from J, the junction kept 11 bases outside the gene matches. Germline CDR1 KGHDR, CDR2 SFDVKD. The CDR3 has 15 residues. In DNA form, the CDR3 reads TGTGCCACCCAGACTCGGACTAGCGGGAGTAACGAGCAGTTCTTC. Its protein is CATQTRTSGSNEQFF.

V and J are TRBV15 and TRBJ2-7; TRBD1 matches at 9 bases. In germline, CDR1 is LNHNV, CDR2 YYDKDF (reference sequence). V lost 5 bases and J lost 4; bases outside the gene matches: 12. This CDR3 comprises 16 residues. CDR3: CATSSGQGIGEYEQYF. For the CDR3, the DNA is TGTGCCACCAGCTCCGGACAGGGGATAGGGGAGTACGAGCAGTACTTC. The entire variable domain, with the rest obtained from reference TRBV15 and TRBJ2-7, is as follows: DAMVIQNPRYQVTQFGKPVTLSCSQTLNHNVMYWYQQKSSQAPKLLFHYYDKDFNNEADTPDNFQSRRPNTSFCFLDIRSPGLGDTAMYLCATSSGQGIGEYEQYFGPGTRLTVT.

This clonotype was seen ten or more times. The CDR3 nucleotides are TGTGCCAGCACCCGACAGGGATCAAAACTGTTTTTT. Protein: CASTRQGSKLFF. The chain uses TRBV6-1 and TRBJ1-4, with TRBD1 matching over 7 bases. The CDR3 spans 12 residues. Germline values: CDR1 MNHNS, CDR2 SASEGT. Losses at the gene ends were 7 bases for V and 10 bases for J; bases not matched to a gene: 6.

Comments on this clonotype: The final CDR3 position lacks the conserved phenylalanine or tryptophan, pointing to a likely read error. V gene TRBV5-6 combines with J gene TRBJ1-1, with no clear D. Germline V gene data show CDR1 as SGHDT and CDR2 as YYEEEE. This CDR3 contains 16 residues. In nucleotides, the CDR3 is TGCGCCAGCAGCTTCGACTACGGACGCATGAACACTGAAGCTTTCTCT. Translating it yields CASSFDYGRMNTEAFS.

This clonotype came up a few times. In DNA form, the CDR3 reads TGTGCCAGTCAGGAAACGCACAGGGGACGGGGCTACACCTTC. The encoded protein is CASQETHRGRGYTF. The chain joins TRBV19 to TRBJ1-2; 7 bases match TRBD1. J gave up 8 bases and V 8 bases, and 14 bases lay outside the gene matches. Looked up from germline, CDR1 is LNHDA and CDR2 is SQIVND (reference sequence). This CDR3 has 14 amino acids.

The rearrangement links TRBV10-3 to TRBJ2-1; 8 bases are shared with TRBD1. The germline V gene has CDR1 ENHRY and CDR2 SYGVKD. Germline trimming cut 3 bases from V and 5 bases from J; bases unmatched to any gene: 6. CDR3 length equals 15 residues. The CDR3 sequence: CAISESGTGHNEQFF. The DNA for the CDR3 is TGTGCCATCAGTGAATCCGGGACAGGACACAATGAGCAGTTCTTC.

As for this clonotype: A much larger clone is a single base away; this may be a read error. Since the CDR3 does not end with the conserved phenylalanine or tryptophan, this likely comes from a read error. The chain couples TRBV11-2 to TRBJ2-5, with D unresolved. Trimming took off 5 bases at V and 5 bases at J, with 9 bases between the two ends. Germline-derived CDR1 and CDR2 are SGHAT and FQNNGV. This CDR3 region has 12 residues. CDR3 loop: CASSRKWETQYC. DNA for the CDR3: TGTGCCAGCAGCCGAAAGTGGGAGACCCAGTACTGC.

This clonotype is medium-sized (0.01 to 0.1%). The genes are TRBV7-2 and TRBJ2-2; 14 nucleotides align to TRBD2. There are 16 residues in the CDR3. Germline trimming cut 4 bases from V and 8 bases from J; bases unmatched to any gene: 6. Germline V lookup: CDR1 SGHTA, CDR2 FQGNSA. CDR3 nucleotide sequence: TGTGCCAGCAGCTCCCGACTAGCGGGGGGGAAGGGGGAGCTGTTTTTT. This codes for CASSSRLAGGKGELFF.

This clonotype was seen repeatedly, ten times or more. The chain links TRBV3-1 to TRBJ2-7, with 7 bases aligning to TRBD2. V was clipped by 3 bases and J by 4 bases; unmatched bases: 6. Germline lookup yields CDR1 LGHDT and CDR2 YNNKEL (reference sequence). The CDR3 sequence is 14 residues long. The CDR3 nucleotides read TGTGCCAGCAGCCAGAGTTCGGGAGGTTACGAGCAGTACTTC. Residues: CASSQSSGGYEQYF.

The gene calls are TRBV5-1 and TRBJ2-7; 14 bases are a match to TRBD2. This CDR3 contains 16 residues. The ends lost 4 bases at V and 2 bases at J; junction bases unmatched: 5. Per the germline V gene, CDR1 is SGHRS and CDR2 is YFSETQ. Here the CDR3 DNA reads TGCGCCAGCAGCGATCGGACTAGCGGGGGGACCTACGAGCAGTACTTC. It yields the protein CASSDRTSGGTYEQYF.

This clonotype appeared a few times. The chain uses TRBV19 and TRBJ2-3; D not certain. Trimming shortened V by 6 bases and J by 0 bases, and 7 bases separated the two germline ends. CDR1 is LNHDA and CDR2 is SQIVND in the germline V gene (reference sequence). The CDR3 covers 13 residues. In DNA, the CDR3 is TGTGCCAGTAGGGCCACTAGCACAGATACGCAGTATTTT. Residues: CASRATSTDTQYF.

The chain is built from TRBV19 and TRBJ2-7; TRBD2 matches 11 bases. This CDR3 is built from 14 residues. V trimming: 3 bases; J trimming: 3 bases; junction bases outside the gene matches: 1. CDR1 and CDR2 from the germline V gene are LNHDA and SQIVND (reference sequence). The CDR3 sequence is CASSMGLAVYEQYF. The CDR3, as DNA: TGTGCCAGTAGTATGGGACTAGCGGTCTACGAGCAGTACTTC. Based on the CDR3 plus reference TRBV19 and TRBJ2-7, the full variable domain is DGGITQSPKYLFRKEGQNVTLSCEQNLNHDAMYWYRQDPGQGLRLIYYSQIVNDFQKGDIAEGYSVSREKKESFPLTVTSAQKNPTAFYLCASSMGLAVYEQYFGPGTRLTVT.

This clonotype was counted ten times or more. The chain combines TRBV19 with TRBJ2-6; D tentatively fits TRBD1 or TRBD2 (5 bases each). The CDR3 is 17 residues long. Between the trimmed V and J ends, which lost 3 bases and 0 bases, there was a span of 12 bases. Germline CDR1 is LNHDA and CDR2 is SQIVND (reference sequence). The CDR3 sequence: CASSMGVSYSGANVLTF. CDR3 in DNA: TGTGCCAGTAGTATGGGGGTCTCCTACTCTGGGGCCAACGTCCTGACTTTC.

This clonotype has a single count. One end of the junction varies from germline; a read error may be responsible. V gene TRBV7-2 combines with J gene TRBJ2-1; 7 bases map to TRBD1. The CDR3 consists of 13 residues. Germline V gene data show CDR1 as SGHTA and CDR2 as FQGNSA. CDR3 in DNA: TGTGCCTGCAGCTTAGACAGGGCAAATGAGCAGTTCTTC. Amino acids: CACSLDRANEQFF.

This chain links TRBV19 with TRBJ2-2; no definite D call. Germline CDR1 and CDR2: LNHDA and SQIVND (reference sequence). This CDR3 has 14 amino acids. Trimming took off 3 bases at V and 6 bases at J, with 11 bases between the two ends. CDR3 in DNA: TGTGCCAGTAGTATCAGACAAGATGCCGGGGAGCTGTTTTTT. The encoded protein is CASSIRQDAGELFF.

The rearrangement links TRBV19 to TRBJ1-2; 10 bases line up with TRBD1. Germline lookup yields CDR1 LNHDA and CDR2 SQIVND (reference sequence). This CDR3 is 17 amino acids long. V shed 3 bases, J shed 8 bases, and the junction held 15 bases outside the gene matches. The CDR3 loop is CASSIPTGGANLDGYTF. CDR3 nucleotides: TGTGCCAGTAGTATCCCGACAGGGGGCGCGAATCTTGACGGCTACACCTTC.

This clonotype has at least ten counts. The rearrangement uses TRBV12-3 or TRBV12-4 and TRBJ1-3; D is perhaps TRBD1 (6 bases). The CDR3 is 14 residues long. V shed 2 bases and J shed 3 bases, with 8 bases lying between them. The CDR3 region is CASSLIGGGNTIYF. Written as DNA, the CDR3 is TGTGCCAGCAGTTTAATAGGGGGTGGAAACACCATATATTTT.

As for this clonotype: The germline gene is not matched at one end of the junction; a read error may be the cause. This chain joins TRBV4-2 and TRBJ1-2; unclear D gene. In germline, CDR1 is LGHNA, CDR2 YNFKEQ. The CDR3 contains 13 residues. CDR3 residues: CASSPGKVRGYTF. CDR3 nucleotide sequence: TGTGCTAGCAGCCCAGGAAAGGTTCGGGGCTACACCTTC.

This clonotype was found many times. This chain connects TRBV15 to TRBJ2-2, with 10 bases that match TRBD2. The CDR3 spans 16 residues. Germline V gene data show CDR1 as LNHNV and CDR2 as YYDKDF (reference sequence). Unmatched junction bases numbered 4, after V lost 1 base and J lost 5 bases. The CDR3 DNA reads TGTGCCACCAGCAGAGCAGCGGGAGGGGGTACCGGGGAGCTGTTTTTT. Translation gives CATSRAAGGGTGELFF.

The CDR3 here is CASSSRYGLAGMSNTGELFF. Written as DNA, the CDR3 is TGTGCCAGCAGCTCTCGCTATGGACTAGCGGGAATGTCGAACACCGGGGAGCTGTTTTTT. The J gene is TRBJ2-2, the V gene TRBV11-2, with 12 bases matching TRBD2. Germline CDR1 and CDR2: SGHAT and FQNNGV. The V segment lost 4 bases and the J segment 0 bases; nucleotides outside the gene matches: 12. The CDR3 extends over 20 amino acids.